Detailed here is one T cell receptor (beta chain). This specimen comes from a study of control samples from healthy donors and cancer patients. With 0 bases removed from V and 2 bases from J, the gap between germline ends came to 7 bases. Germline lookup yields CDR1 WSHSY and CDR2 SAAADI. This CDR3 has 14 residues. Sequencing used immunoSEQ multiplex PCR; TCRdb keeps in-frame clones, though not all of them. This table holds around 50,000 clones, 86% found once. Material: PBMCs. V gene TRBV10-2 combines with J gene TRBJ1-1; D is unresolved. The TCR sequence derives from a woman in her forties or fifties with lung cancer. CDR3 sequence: CASSESWKNTEAFF. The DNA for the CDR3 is TGCGCCAGCAGTGAGTCATGGAAAAACACTGAAGCTTTCTTT.